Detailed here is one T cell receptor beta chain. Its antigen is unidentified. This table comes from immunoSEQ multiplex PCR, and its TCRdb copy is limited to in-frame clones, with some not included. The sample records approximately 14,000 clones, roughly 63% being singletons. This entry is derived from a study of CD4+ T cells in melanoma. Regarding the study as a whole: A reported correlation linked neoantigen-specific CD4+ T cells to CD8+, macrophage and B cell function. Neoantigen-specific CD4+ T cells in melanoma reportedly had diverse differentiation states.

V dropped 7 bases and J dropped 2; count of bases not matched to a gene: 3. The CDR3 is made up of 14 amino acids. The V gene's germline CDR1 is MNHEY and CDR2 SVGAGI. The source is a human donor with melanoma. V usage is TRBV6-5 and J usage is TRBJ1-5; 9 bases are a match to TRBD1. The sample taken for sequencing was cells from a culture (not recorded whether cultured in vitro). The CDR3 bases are TGTGCCAGCAAGAGGACAGGGGGCAATCAGCCCCAGCATTTT. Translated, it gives CASKRTGGNQPQHF.